The 32 T cell receptor beta chains below were found in one sample sequenced in a study of blood T cell repertoires in COVID-19. Sequenced by immunoSEQ multiplex PCR; TCRdb stores in-frame clones only, minus some. The sample yields 150,000 to 250,000 clones, approximately 82% seen once. Sequencing used peripheral blood. These receptors originate from a human donor with acute or convalescent COVID-19. The donor label of this sample is uncertain.

The chain employs TRBV6-2 or TRBV6-3 and TRBJ2-1; no definite D call. Between the trimmed V and J ends, which lost 2 bases and 2 bases, there was a span of 4 bases. The length of the CDR3 is 13 residues. Germline V gene data show CDR1 as MNHEY and CDR2 as SVGEGT. CDR3 coding DNA: TGTGCCAGCAGTTACGTTACCTACAATGAGCAGTTCTTC. Protein product: CASSYVTYNEQFF.

V is TRBV6-6 and J is TRBJ1-1, with a possible D match to TRBD1 (5 bases). Between the trimmed V and J ends, which lost 0 bases and 4 bases, there was a span of 6 bases. The CDR3 consists of 13 residues. Germline V lookup: CDR1 MNHNY, CDR2 SVGAGI (reference sequence). CDR3 coding DNA: TGTGCCAGCAGTTACTCGGGGGGCACTGAAGCTTTCTTT. It encodes CASSYSGGTEAFF.

The rearrangement links TRBV21-1 to TRBJ1-5; the table's D gene call, TRBD1, was not cross checked with the DNA. TRBV21-1 is a recognized pseudogene. CDR3 size: 20 residues. The CDR3 is CASSKALQGRAIYSNQPQHF. The CDR3 DNA sequence: TGTGCCAGCAGCAAAGCGCTTCAGGGCAGGGCAATTTATAGCAATCAGCCCCAGCATTTT.

This clone was counted a few times. This chain links TRBV19 with TRBJ2-6, with a weak D call TRBD1 (5 bases). This CDR3 is 20 amino acids long. Per the germline V gene, CDR1 is LNHDA and CDR2 is SQIVND (reference sequence). V gave up 0 bases and J gave up 4 bases, with 22 bases separating them. CDR3 loop: CASSIDAGARVGVGANVLTF. CDR3 bases: TGTGCCAGTAGTATAGACGCCGGAGCCAGGGTAGGTGTAGGGGCCAACGTCCTGACTTTC. Full variable domain (rest looked up from reference TRBV19 and TRBJ2-6): DGGITQSPKYLFRKEGQNVTLSCEQNLNHDAMYWYRQDPGQGLRLIYYSQIVNDFQKGDIAEGYSVSREKKESFPLTVTSAQKNPTAFYLCASSIDAGARVGVGANVLTFGAGSRLTVL.

The chain recombines TRBV5-1 with TRBJ2-2, with 13 bases matching TRBD2. The germline V gene encodes CDR1 SGHRS and CDR2 YFSETQ. CDR3 length equals 16 residues. V trimming: 6 bases; J trimming: 6 bases; junction bases outside the gene matches: 8. For the CDR3, the DNA is TGCGCCAGCACTCGGACTAGCGGGAGCCGGGCCGGGGAGCTGTTTTTT. This codes for CASTRTSGSRAGELFF.

This chain joins TRBV5-4 and TRBJ2-7; a possible D gene is TRBD2 (5 bases). The CDR3 is 15 residues long. Between the trimmed V and J ends, which lost 0 bases and 3 bases, there was a span of 13 bases. Per germline, CDR1 SGHNT and CDR2 YYREEE (reference sequence). DNA for the CDR3: TGTGCCAGCAGCTTGGGAGGGCGGAGTCTCTACGAGCAGTACTTC. Its protein product is CASSLGGRSLYEQYF.

This clone showed up just a few times. The DNA for the CDR3 is TGTGCCAGCCTCAAGACTAGCGGGAGTTCCGAGCAGTACTTC. As protein: CASLKTSGSSEQYF. The chain employs TRBV7-9 and TRBJ2-7, with TRBD2 matching 12 bases. The CDR3 sequence is 14 residues long. In germline, CDR1 is SEHNR, CDR2 FQNEAQ (reference sequence). Unmatched junction bases numbered 8, after V lost 8 bases and J lost 6 bases.

For the CDR3, the DNA is TGTGCCAGCAGCCCCCCCCCGGACGGGGGTGGCACGGAGCAGTACTTC. It codes for CASSPPPDGGGTEQYF. V gene TRBV9 combines with J gene TRBJ2-7; D possibly corresponds to TRBD2 (6 bases). The V end was cut by 4 bases, the J end by 7 bases, with 24 bases between. The CDR3 loop spans 16 amino acids. CDR1 SGDLS and CDR2 YYNGEE come from the germline V gene.

The chain couples TRBV29-1 to TRBJ2-1; D not certain. Per the germline V gene, CDR1 is SQVTM and CDR2 is ANQGSEA. V gave up 7 bases and J gave up 8 bases, with 9 bases separating them. This CDR3 contains 10 residues. CDR3 sequence reads: CSAREYEQFF. In DNA form, the CDR3 reads TGCAGCGCCCGCGAGTATGAGCAGTTCTTC.

The genes are TRBV27 and TRBJ1-5; possibly TRBD1 for D (6 bases). This CDR3 contains 16 residues. The germline V and J ends were trimmed by 5 bases and 1 base, with 15 bases remaining between them. The V gene's germline CDR1 is MNHEY and CDR2 SMNVEV (reference sequence). The CDR3 reads CASSKQGPASNQPQHF. CDR3 DNA sequence: TGTGCCAGCAGTAAACAGGGCCCAGCGAGCAATCAGCCCCAGCATTTT.

This clone has at least ten counts. The V and J genes are TRBV11-2 and TRBJ2-7; TRBD1 matches at 9 bases. The junction had 7 bases not matched to a gene; V was cut back by 7 bases and J by 3 bases. This CDR3 is built from 14 residues. CDR1 SGHAT and CDR2 FQNNGV come from the germline V gene. The CDR3 DNA sequence: TGTGCCAGCACTTACAGGGGGCTAAACTACGAGCAGTACTTC. It codes for CASTYRGLNYEQYF.

The chain is built from TRBV7-9 and TRBJ1-6, with D hard to call. The CDR3 spans 14 residues. Per the germline V gene, CDR1 is SEHNR and CDR2 is FQNEAQ (reference sequence). V lost 3 bases and J 9 bases, leaving 12 bases between the germline ends. The CDR3 nucleotides are TGTGCCAGCAGCTTTCAGGCAGCGGGTTCACCCCTCCACTTT. The encoded protein is CASSFQAAGSPLHF.

This clone was picked up a small number of times. This chain connects TRBV28 to TRBJ1-1; TRBD1 matches 7 bases. CDR1 is MDHEN and CDR2 is SYDVKM in the germline V gene. The CDR3 extends over 14 amino acids. Unmatched junction bases numbered 15, after V lost 6 bases and J lost 11 bases. CDR3 sequence reads: CASSLDRLTLRAFF. The CDR3 DNA is TGTGCCAGCAGCTTGGACAGGTTGACCCTTAGGGCTTTCTTT.

The chain has TRBV14 and TRBJ1-2; D is ambiguous. The CDR3 has 14 residues. V was cut by 1 base and J by 4 bases, with 10 bases left in between. CDR1 is SGHDN and CDR2 is FVKESK in the germline V gene. The CDR3 nucleotides are TGTGCCAGCAGCCAAGTTCCCGAGTTCTATGGCTACACCTTC. Its protein is CASSQVPEFYGYTF. The variable domain in full, with the rest retrieved from reference TRBV14 and TRBJ1-2, is EAGVTQFPSHSVIEKGQTVTLRCDPISGHDNLYWYRRVMGKEIKFLLHFVKESKQDESGMPNNRFLAERTGGTYSTLKVQPAELEDSGVYFCASSQVPEFYGYTFGSGTRLTVV.

The chain carries TRBV19 and TRBJ2-1; D is undetermined. The CDR3 is 17 residues long. The V gene lost 0 bases and the J gene lost 0 bases, with 12 bases spanning the gap. The germline CDR1 and CDR2 sequences are LNHDA and SQIVND (reference sequence). The CDR3 sequence is CASSIDSQVYSYNEQFF. The CDR3 nucleotides read TGTGCCAGTAGTATAGACTCCCAGGTCTACTCCTACAATGAGCAGTTCTTC.

The chain carries TRBV2 and TRBJ1-4; D uncertain. Per germline, CDR1 SNHLY and CDR2 FYNNEI. This CDR3 is built from 12 residues. Trimming left V 3 bases short and J 7 bases short, with 6 bases between. In DNA, the CDR3 is TGTGCCAGCAGTGATAGAGGTGAAAAACTGTTTTTT. Translating it yields CASSDRGEKLFF.

V and J are TRBV10-3 and TRBJ2-1; D might be TRBD1 (5 bases). The V and J ends lost 10 bases and 9 bases respectively, with 16 bases between them. This CDR3 region has 12 residues. CDR1 is ENHRY and CDR2 is SYGVKD in the germline V gene. The chain's CDR3 is CATLEQRGEQFF. CDR3 nucleotides: TGTGCCACGCTGGAACAAAGGGGTGAGCAGTTCTTC.

The rearrangement links TRBV6-5 to TRBJ2-1; D possibly corresponds to TRBD2 (6 bases). Per germline, CDR1 MNHEY and CDR2 SVGAGI. Trimming took off 6 bases at V and 4 bases at J, with 16 bases between the two ends. The CDR3 is 15 residues long. The CDR3 spells CASSFGLPPYNEQFF. In DNA, the CDR3 is TGTGCCAGCAGCTTCGGACTACCCCCTTACAATGAGCAGTTCTTC.

V usage is TRBV7-6 and J usage is TRBJ1-6; no clear D gene. Germline lookup yields CDR1 SGHVS and CDR2 FNYEAQ. The CDR3 has 15 residues. V was shortened by 5 bases and J by 9 bases, with 17 bases between the two germline ends. The CDR3 loop reads CASSPSAGKGSPLHF. The CDR3 nucleotides are TGTGCCAGCAGCCCCAGTGCGGGGAAAGGTTCACCCCTCCACTTT.

The chain has TRBV28 and TRBJ2-1; 8 positions agree with TRBD2. The CDR3 spans 14 residues. V trimming: 6 bases; J trimming: 2 bases; junction bases outside the gene matches: 3. In germline, CDR1 is MDHEN, CDR2 SYDVKM. Written as DNA, the CDR3 is TGTGCCAGCAGACTAGCGGTTACCTACAATGAGCAGTTCTTC. Residues: CASRLAVTYNEQFF. Complete variable domain (other parts from reference TRBV28 and TRBJ2-1): DVKVTQSSRYLVKRTGEKVFLECVQDMDHENMFWYRQDPGLGLRLIYFSYDVKMKEKGDIPEGYSVSREKKERFSLILESASTNQTSMYLCASRLAVTYNEQFFGPGTRLTVL.

The V gene is TRBV9, the J gene TRBJ2-3, with 11 positions matching TRBD2. J was trimmed by 6 bases and V by 4 bases; bases with no gene match: 10. CDR1 is SGDLS and CDR2 is YYNGEE in the germline V gene. The CDR3 runs to 16 residues. CDR3 coding DNA: TGTGCCAGCAGCCCGGGGGTAGCGGGAGGGCGGGATACGCAGTATTTT. It is translated as CASSPGVAGGRDTQYF. Full variable domain (rest looked up from reference TRBV9 and TRBJ2-3): DSGVTQTPKHLITATGQRVTLRCSPRSGDLSVYWYQQSLDQGLQFLIQYYNGEERAKGNILERFSAQQFPDLHSELNLSSLELGDSALYFCASSPGVAGGRDTQYFGPGTRLTVL.

The CDR3: CASSYRDRQETQYF. In nucleotides, the CDR3 is TGTGCCAGCAGCTACCGGGACAGACAAGAGACCCAGTACTTC. The J gene is TRBJ2-5, the V gene TRBV5-4, with 7 bases matching TRBD1. The CDR3 is 14 amino acids. Germline lookup yields CDR1 SGHNT and CDR2 YYREEE (reference sequence). The V gene end was trimmed by 3 bases and the J gene end by 2 bases; junction bases not matched to a gene: 4.

The rearrangement joins TRBV4-3 to TRBJ2-5; TRBD2 aligns across 9 bases. V gave up 2 bases and J gave up 2 bases; unmatched junction bases: 0. CDR1 and CDR2 from the germline V gene are LGHNA and YSLEER. The CDR3 has 14 amino acids. The CDR3 region has the DNA TGCGCCAGCAGCCAACTAGCGGGGCAAGAGACCCAGTACTTC. It encodes CASSQLAGQETQYF.

The genes are TRBV19 and TRBJ2-1; possibly TRBD2 for D (5 bases). Germline V gene lookup returns CDR1 LNHDA and CDR2 SQIVND (reference sequence). The length of the CDR3 is 14 residues. Trimming shortened V by 5 bases and J by 6 bases, and 14 bases separated the two germline ends. The CDR3 reads CASSPLDRGNEQFF. For the CDR3, the DNA is TGTGCCAGTAGTCCGCTAGACCGGGGCAATGAGCAGTTCTTC.

This sequence joins TRBV7-3 and TRBJ2-1; TRBD2 might be the D (5 bases). The CDR3 loop spans 15 amino acids. V shed 5 bases and J shed 2 bases, with 13 bases lying between them. Germline loops: CDR1 SGHTA, CDR2 FQGTGA. The CDR3 nucleotides read TGTGCCAGCAGCCTCAAAGGACTCCCCTACAATGAGCAGTTCTTC. Protein product: CASSLKGLPYNEQFF.

This chain uses TRBV18 with TRBJ1-5, with 7 bases that match TRBD1. V lost 2 bases and J lost 5; bases outside the gene matches: 6. The CDR3 contains 15 residues. Germline CDR1 reads KGHSH; CDR2 reads LQKENI. The CDR3 loop is CASSPYGQDDQPQHF. For the CDR3, the DNA is TGTGCCAGCTCACCATATGGACAGGATGATCAGCCCCAGCATTTT.

In this sample, this clone turned up once. This sequence joins TRBV5-5 and TRBJ2-2, with a possible D match to TRBD2 (6 bases). Germline CDR1 is SGHKS and CDR2 is YYEKEE (reference sequence). Trimming shortened V by 2 bases and J by 4 bases, and 12 bases separated the two germline ends. This CDR3 has 15 residues. CDR3 nucleotides: TGTGCCAGCAGCTTTTATGTTAGCGGCACCGGGGAGCTGTTTTTT. Protein product: CASSFYVSGTGELFF.

The V call is TRBV27, the J call TRBJ2-7; tentatively, D is TRBD1 (7 bases). The CDR3 consists of 15 residues. CDR1 is MNHEY and CDR2 is SMNVEV in the germline V gene (reference sequence). Trimming pared 8 bases from V and 4 bases from J, leaving 21 bases between. CDR3 region: CASRNKEGASYEQYF. CDR3 coding DNA: TGTGCCAGCCGGAACAAGGAGGGGGCTAGTTACGAGCAGTACTTC.

The chain links TRBV29-1 to TRBJ2-1; tentative D call: TRBD2 (6 bases). Germline CDR1 and CDR2: SQVTM and ANQGSEA. V dropped 4 bases and J dropped 2 bases, with 12 bases sitting between them. The CDR3 length is 14 residues. CDR3 region: CSVVEGTAYNEQFF. Here the CDR3 DNA reads TGCAGCGTTGTTGAGGGGACTGCCTACAATGAGCAGTTCTTC.

The chain has TRBV5-5 and TRBJ2-5; a possible D gene is TRBD2 (6 bases). The CDR3 is made up of 13 amino acids. Trimming took 0 bases from V and 3 from J, leaving 6 bases between them. Germline CDR1 is SGHKS and CDR2 is YYEKEE (reference sequence). CDR3 nucleotide sequence: TGTGCCAGCAGCTTGGGGAGGGAAGAGACCCAGTACTTC. Amino acid sequence: CASSLGREETQYF.

The chain links TRBV7-9 to TRBJ2-3; 9 nucleotides match TRBD2. The CDR3 is 16 amino acids. V lost 4 bases, J lost 5 bases, and 10 bases stayed unmatched. Germline CDR1 reads SEHNR; CDR2 reads FQNEAQ (reference sequence). CDR3 sequence reads: CASSSWAGGPGDTQYF. The DNA for the CDR3 is TGTGCCAGCAGCTCCTGGGCGGGAGGGCCAGGAGATACGCAGTATTTT.

V usage is TRBV28 and J usage is TRBJ1-2; 10 positions agree with TRBD1. CDR1 is MDHEN, CDR2 SYDVKM, per germline. The ends lost 7 bases at V and 4 bases at J; junction bases unmatched: 3. The CDR3 runs to 13 residues. CDR3 bases: TGTGCCAGCACCCGGACAGGGGGCTATGGCTACACCTTC. Translation gives CASTRTGGYGYTF.